Presented here are 22 T cell receptor beta chains from one specimen sequenced in a study of technical replicates of blood from several donors. TCRdb's table, derived via immunoSEQ multiplex PCR, lists solely in-frame clones and lacks some. The data hold about 59,000 clones, with roughly 95% observed a single time. Sequenced sample: PBMCs. These receptors all come from a human donor in good health. Some clones in this sample may be carry-over from other donors' samples.

The chain employs TRBV27 and TRBJ2-1; D may be TRBD1 (6 bases). Looked up from germline, CDR1 is MNHEY and CDR2 is SMNVEV (reference sequence). V dropped 5 bases and J dropped 8 bases, with 13 bases sitting between them. The CDR3 totals 13 residues. The CDR3 DNA sequence: TGTGCCAGCAGTACCAACAGGGTCCATGAGCAGTTCTTC. Translation gives CASSTNRVHEQFF.

The rearrangement links TRBV18 to TRBJ2-7, with a possible D match to TRBD1 (6 bases). There are 13 residues in the CDR3. The germline V gene encodes CDR1 KGHSH and CDR2 LQKENI. The ends were cut back, 4 bases at V and 1 base at J, with 8 bases in the middle. The chain's CDR3 is CASSQGQSYEQYF. The CDR3 DNA sequence: TGTGCCAGCTCACAAGGACAGTCCTACGAGCAGTACTTC.

The chain combines TRBV18 with TRBJ2-3; TRBD2 matches 10 bases. Trimming took 1 base from V and 3 from J; bases not matched to a gene: 10. The germline gives CDR1 KGHSH, CDR2 LQKENI. The CDR3 contains 18 residues. The CDR3, as DNA: TGTGCCAGCTCACCACTAGTCTCTAGCGGGGGCGGGACAGATACGCAGTATTTT. Protein sequence: CASSPLVSSGGGTDTQYF.

The chain is built from TRBV4-2 and TRBJ2-1; TRBD2 matches 12 bases. The trim removed 2 bases at V and 5 bases at J, leaving 10 bases unmatched. The CDR3 totals 18 residues. The germline V gene has CDR1 LGHNA and CDR2 YNFKEQ. Written as DNA, the CDR3 is TGTGCCAGCAGCCAACCGCCTCGGACTAGCGGGATCAACAATGAGCAGTTCTTC. Residues: CASSQPPRTSGINNEQFF.

The chain joins TRBV6-6 to TRBJ1-3, with D tentatively TRBD1 (6 bases). The V gene lost 6 bases and the J gene lost 4 bases, with 19 bases spanning the gap. In germline, CDR1 is MNHNY, CDR2 SVGAGI (reference sequence). The CDR3 is 16 residues long. CDR3 coding DNA: TGTGCCAGCAGCTTATTGGGGGGGGCAGGAGGAAACACCATATATTTT. It translates to CASSLLGGAGGNTIYF.

This chain joins TRBV7-9 and TRBJ2-3, with D perhaps matching TRBD1 (6 bases). This CDR3 is built from 16 residues. Trimming shortened V by 1 base and J by 5 bases, and 16 bases separated the two germline ends. Germline V CDR1 and CDR2: SEHNR, FQNEAQ (reference sequence). CDR3: CASSLVDRPAEDTQYF. CDR3 nucleotide sequence: TGTGCCAGCAGCTTAGTTGACAGGCCGGCGGAAGATACGCAGTATTTT.

The V call is TRBV7-2, the J call TRBJ2-7; 12 nucleotides align to TRBD2. The CDR3 is 17 residues long. Per the germline V gene, CDR1 is SGHTA and CDR2 is FQGNSA. J gave up 0 bases and V 4 bases, and 7 bases lay outside the gene matches. CDR3 coding DNA: TGTGCCAGCAGCTCGACTAGCGGGAGTCTCCCCTCCTACGAGCAGTACTTC. Its translation: CASSSTSGSLPSYEQYF.

This CDR3 is CASSYSGQGVLETQYF. The CDR3 nucleotides read TGTGCCAGCAGTTACTCGGGACAGGGGGTTTTGGAGACCCAGTACTTC. The V gene is TRBV6-5, the J gene TRBJ2-5, with 11 bases matching TRBD1. From germline, CDR1 is MNHEY and CDR2 SVGAGI. V shed 0 bases, J shed 5 bases, and the junction held 5 bases outside the gene matches. The CDR3 is 16 amino acids.

The count of this clone is one. CDR3 sequence: CASSQGSGELFF. As DNA, the CDR3 is TGTGCCAGCAGCCAGGGTTCCGGGGAGCTGTTTTTT. This chain uses TRBV7-9 with TRBJ2-2; possible D gene TRBD1, 5 bases. Germline CDR1 reads SEHNR; CDR2 reads FQNEAQ (reference sequence). Trimming stripped 5 bases from V and 6 bases from J, with 7 bases between. CDR3 length: 12 residues.

The DNA for the CDR3 is TGTGCCAGCAGCCAAACAATTTTAGCGGGAGAGAGGCAAGAGACCCAGTACTTC. Translating gives CASSQTILAGERQETQYF. The chain joins TRBV4-2 to TRBJ2-5; TRBD2 matches 9 bases. Germline loops: CDR1 LGHNA, CDR2 YNFKEQ. This CDR3 region has 18 residues. The V and J ends lost 2 bases and 2 bases, in that order; junction bases with no gene match: 12.

The chain employs TRBV28 and TRBJ2-2; the D is unclear. This CDR3 region has 12 residues. From germline, CDR1 is MDHEN and CDR2 SYDVKM. V lost 2 bases, J lost 6 bases, and 4 bases lay in between. The CDR3 loop is CASSLGAGELFF. The CDR3 DNA reads as TGTGCCAGCAGTTTAGGAGCCGGGGAGCTGTTTTTT.

The chain carries TRBV4-1 and TRBJ2-1; a possible D gene is TRBD2 (6 bases). The length of the CDR3 is 12 residues. Germline CDR1 MGHRA, CDR2 YSYEKL. Trimming removed 0 bases at V and 10 bases at J, with 7 bases between. The CDR3 sequence: CASSQDGSEQFF. The CDR3 DNA sequence: TGCGCCAGCAGCCAAGACGGGAGCGAGCAGTTCTTC.

V gene TRBV5-6 combines with J gene TRBJ1-2; possible D gene TRBD1, 6 bases. Germline V CDR1 and CDR2: SGHDT, YYEEEE. CDR3 length: 14 residues. V lost 3 bases and J lost 4, with 13 bases in between. DNA for the CDR3: TGTGCCAGCAGCTCCGGACAGACACTCTATGGCTACACCTTC. Amino acids: CASSSGQTLYGYTF.

This clone occurred once. The chain couples TRBV7-2 to TRBJ2-7; D is perhaps TRBD2 (6 bases). Per the germline V gene, CDR1 is SGHTA and CDR2 is FQGNSA. The CDR3 spans 14 residues. The germline V and J ends were trimmed by 3 bases and 7 bases, with 16 bases remaining between them. This CDR3 reads CASSLGLPVGEQYF. The CDR3 bases are TGTGCCAGCAGCTTGGGACTCCCGGTCGGTGAGCAGTACTTC.

The chain has TRBV7-9 and TRBJ2-5, with 9 bases aligning to TRBD1. From germline, CDR1 is SEHNR and CDR2 FQNEAQ (reference sequence). The CDR3 has 14 residues. Trimming cost V 5 bases and J 5 bases; bases outside gene matches: 6. In DNA, the CDR3 is TGTGCCAGCAGCCTCGACAGGGGGAAGGAGACCCAGTACTTC. It yields the protein CASSLDRGKETQYF.

The chain carries TRBV7-2 and TRBJ2-1, with 9 nucleotides matching TRBD2. Germline CDR1 is SGHTA and CDR2 is FQGNSA. The ends lost 1 base at V and 2 bases at J; junction bases unmatched: 0. CDR3 length: 15 residues. CDR3 sequence (DNA): TGTGCCAGCAGCTTAGGCGGGAGGGCCTACAATGAGCAGTTCTTC. This gives the protein CASSLGGRAYNEQFF.

This clone was recorded once. The chain links TRBV6-1 to TRBJ2-7; D not certain. The V and J ends lost 6 bases and 1 base respectively, with 13 bases between them. The germline V gene encodes CDR1 MNHNS and CDR2 SASEGT. The CDR3 runs 14 residues. The CDR3, as DNA: TGTGCCAGCAGGGTACGGTCCGAATCCTACGAGCAGTACTTC. This encodes CASRVRSESYEQYF.

This clone appeared a single time. The chain is built from TRBV27 and TRBJ2-5; D is possibly TRBD2 (7 bases). The V and J ends lost 6 bases and 3 bases respectively, with 17 bases between them. The germline V gene encodes CDR1 MNHEY and CDR2 SMNVEV (reference sequence). The CDR3 has 15 amino acids. The DNA for the CDR3 is TGTGCCAGCAGCTCCCCGAGGGGGGGGAAAGAGACCCAGTACTTC. This translates into CASSSPRGGKETQYF.

To note about this clone: Other DNA sequences in the sample encode the same CDR3. The V call is TRBV7-9, the J call TRBJ1-1, with a weak D call TRBD1 (5 bases). There are 14 residues in the CDR3. V lost 1 base and J lost 4, with 10 bases in between. Germline V gives CDR1 SEHNR, CDR2 FQNEAQ (reference sequence). DNA for the CDR3: TGTGCCAGCAGCTTAGGCCAGGGAAGCACTGAAGCTTTCTTT. Residues: CASSLGQGSTEAFF.

This chain uses TRBV9 with TRBJ2-3; D gene uncertain. The V end lost 1 base, the J end lost 3 bases, and 3 bases lay between the germline ends. The CDR3 is 12 amino acids. Germline CDR1 and CDR2: SGDLS and YYNGEE. The CDR3 protein is CASSVPTDTQYF. DNA of the CDR3: TGTGCCAGCAGCGTACCTACAGATACGCAGTATTTT.

The chain links TRBV9 to TRBJ2-3; D ambiguous. The V end lost 3 bases, the J end lost 6 bases, and 14 bases lay between the germline ends. CDR1 is SGDLS and CDR2 is YYNGEE in the germline V gene. The CDR3 extends over 14 amino acids. Here the CDR3 reads CASSARRFGDTQYF. The DNA for the CDR3 is TGTGCCAGCAGCGCCCGGCGGTTCGGGGATACGCAGTATTTT. Complete variable domain (other parts from reference TRBV9 and TRBJ2-3): DSGVTQTPKHLITATGQRVTLRCSPRSGDLSVYWYQQSLDQGLQFLIQYYNGEERAKGNILERFSAQQFPDLHSELNLSSLELGDSALYFCASSARRFGDTQYFGPGTRLTVL.

This clone came up once. DNA for the CDR3: TGTGCCAGCAGCCTCAACAGGGGGGGCTACGAGCAGTACTTC. Its translation is CASSLNRGGYEQYF. This sequence joins TRBV2 and TRBJ2-7, with D possibly being TRBD1 (8 bases). Between the trimmed V and J ends, which lost 6 bases and 3 bases, there was a span of 15 bases. CDR3 length: 14 residues. CDR1 is SNHLY, CDR2 FYNNEI, per germline.